This T cell receptor (beta chain) came from a study of shared clonotypes between healthy human individuals. The data were produced by immunoSEQ multiplex PCR, yet TCRdb's version contains in-frame clones alone and is incomplete. Among more than 550,000 clones, approximately 77% were seen once, and the ten largest hold less than 2%. The trim removed 7 bases at V and 3 bases at J, leaving 4 bases unmatched. CDR1 is SNHLY and CDR2 is FYNNEI in the germline V gene. This CDR3 comprises 14 residues. This clone was recorded only once. The V gene is TRBV2, the J gene TRBJ1-4; 8 bases match TRBD1. The sequencing input was memory CD4+ T cells sorted from blood. As for subset: CD45RA-negative fraction. This sequence was found in a woman in her thirties in good health. The DNA for the CDR3 is TGTGCCAGCAACTTACAGGGGGCTAATGAAAAACTGTTTTTT. It is translated as CASNLQGANEKLFF.